This TCR beta chain was sequenced for a study of control samples from healthy donors and cancer patients. Germline CDR1 KGHSH, CDR2 LQKENI. The CDR3 covers 12 residues. The V gene lost 3 bases and the J gene lost 2 bases, with 4 bases spanning the gap. TCRdb's table, derived via immunoSEQ multiplex PCR, lists solely in-frame clones and lacks some. The sample lists 90,000 to 150,000 clones; more than 80% were seen once. Turning to this clone: This sample also contains other DNA sequences that code for the same CDR3.

The material sequenced was blood. This receptor was taken from a man between 45 and 60 years old in good health. V usage is TRBV18 and J usage is TRBJ2-5; D not certain. CDR3 DNA: TGTGCCAGCTCACCCACACAAGAGACCCAGTACTTC. It translates to CASSPTQETQYF.